The clone carrying this TCR beta chain was seen ten or more times. Time point meaning: pre-sensitization, week 0. The treatment: therapeutic diphenylcyclopropenone sensitization with weekly scalp DPC. TCRdb called the RACE reads again in MiXCR, with one record for every CDR3 protein. Here the sample spans 85,000 to 100,000 distinct CDR3 sequences, 10% to 11% being singletons. V was trimmed by 6 bases and J by 7 bases, leaving 9 bases between them. The CDR3 runs 11 residues. Looked up from germline, CDR1 is MGHDK and CDR2 is SYGVNS. The entry originates in a study of human T cells and chemical hapten exposure.

Sequenced material: whole blood, taken in connection with sensitization to the hapten diphenylcyclopropenone (DPC). The chain is built from TRBV25-1 and TRBJ1-1, with no clear D. This receptor was identified in a woman between 55 and 75 years old with alopecia areata. Some clones in this sample may be carry-over from other donors' samples. The CDR3 DNA reads TGTGCCAGCAGCGAGGAGGGTGAAGCTTTCTTT. Protein: CASSEEGEAFF.